These 21 T cell receptor beta chains share one sample of origin, sequenced in a study of early T cells in non-severe SARS-CoV-2 infection. TCRdb re-analysed the 5' RACE reads in MiXCR, keeping a single row per CDR3 protein. Of 60,000 or so distinct CDR3 sequences in the sample, just under 15% were seen once. Source: whole blood, taken at baseline. Receptor source: an adult who was a healthcare worker with PCR-confirmed SARS-CoV-2 infection or an uninfected control (not recorded which).

This clonotype was detected a few times. The V and J genes are TRBV18 and TRBJ1-6; 10 bases match TRBD1. V shed 1 base and J 10 bases; nucleotides not matched to a gene: 7. The length of the CDR3 is 16 residues. Germline-derived CDR1 and CDR2 are KGHSH and LQKENI. The CDR3 DNA reads TGTGCCAGCTCACCACTCGTGCCGGGACAGGGGTCACCCCTCCACTTT. Protein: CASSPLVPGQGSPLHF.

This clonotype was recorded at least ten times. The chain is built from TRBV7-9 and TRBJ2-7; possibly TRBD1 for D (6 bases). This CDR3 region has 13 residues. The V gene lost 5 bases and the J gene lost 7 bases, with 15 bases spanning the gap. Germline V gene lookup returns CDR1 SEHNR and CDR2 FQNEAQ (reference sequence). CDR3 residues: CASSTRTVREQYF. CDR3 coding DNA: TGTGCCAGCAGCACCCGGACAGTCCGGGAGCAGTACTTC.

The genes are TRBV12-3 or TRBV12-4 and TRBJ1-1, with TRBD1 as a possible D gene (5 bases). V gave up 3 bases and J gave up 1 base, with 9 bases separating them. The CDR3 runs 14 residues. CDR3 loop: CASSFQGPNTEAFF. In DNA, the CDR3 is TGTGCCAGCAGTTTCCAGGGCCCGAACACTGAAGCTTTCTTT.

Only a few counts were recorded for this clonotype. The chain combines TRBV18 with TRBJ2-3; D gene unclear. The CDR3 sequence is 13 residues long. Germline-derived CDR1 and CDR2 are KGHSH and LQKENI. With 0 bases removed from V and 3 bases from J, the gap between germline ends came to 4 bases. The CDR3 nucleotides are TGTGCCAGCTCACCACCGGGAACAGATACGCAGTATTTT. It yields the protein CASSPPGTDTQYF. Complete variable domain (other parts from reference TRBV18 and TRBJ2-3): NAGVMQNPRHLVRRRGQEARLRCSPMKGHSHVYWYRQLPEEGLKFMVYLQKENIIDESGMPKERFSAEFPKEGPSILRIQQVVRGDSAAYFCASSPPGTDTQYFGPGTRLTVL.

This clonotype rates as medium-sized. This chain uses TRBV28 with TRBJ2-5; 11 bases agree with TRBD1. The CDR3 has 15 residues. Germline V gene sequence: CDR1 MDHEN, CDR2 SYDVKM. The J segment lost 2 bases and the V segment lost 7 bases, leaving 6 bases of the junction unmatched. CDR3 in amino acids: CASIAGTGGQETQYF. The DNA of the CDR3 is TGTGCCAGCATCGCCGGGACAGGGGGTCAAGAGACCCAGTACTTC. The entire variable domain, with the rest obtained from reference TRBV28 and TRBJ2-5, is as follows: DVKVTQSSRYLVKRTGEKVFLECVQDMDHENMFWYRQDPGLGLRLIYFSYDVKMKEKGDIPEGYSVSREKKERFSLILESASTNQTSMYLCASIAGTGGQETQYFGPGTRLLVL.

The sample holds a few counts of this clonotype. The gene calls are TRBV9 and TRBJ1-4, with 7 bases that match TRBD1. Trimming cost V 3 bases and J 2 bases; bases outside gene matches: 4. CDR1 and CDR2 from the germline V gene are SGDLS and YYNGEE. There are 15 residues in the CDR3. In nucleotides, the CDR3 is TGTGCCAGCAGCGCCCAGGGGGTTACTAATGAAAAACTGTTTTTT. It translates to CASSAQGVTNEKLFF.

This clonotype occurred a few times. The chain recombines TRBV5-1 with TRBJ2-2; D may correspond to TRBD1 or TRBD2 (5 bases each). This CDR3 has 16 residues. V lost 4 bases, J lost 3 bases, and 16 bases lay in between. Germline CDR1 reads SGHRS; CDR2 reads YFSETQ. CDR3 nucleotide sequence: TGCGCCAGCAGCCCCCGGGCATTGGGGGACACCGGGGAGCTGTTTTTT. It yields the protein CASSPRALGDTGELFF.

This chain joins TRBV27 and TRBJ2-5; D is perhaps TRBD2 (6 bases). V was shortened by 2 bases and J by 6 bases, with 28 bases between the two germline ends. From germline, CDR1 is MNHEY and CDR2 SMNVEV (reference sequence). The CDR3 is 19 amino acids. The CDR3 DNA sequence: TGTGCCAGCAGTTTACGCCCCGTTGCGGGGAGTGGGGAAGAAAAGACCCAGTACTTC. This sequence encodes CASSLRPVAGSGEEKTQYF.

By share, this clonotype counts as large. This chain connects TRBV24-1 to TRBJ2-2; D gene unclear. The CDR3 runs to 14 residues. The ends were cut back, 4 bases at V and 3 bases at J, with 8 bases in the middle. CDR1 is KGHDR, CDR2 SFDVKD, per germline. CDR3 amino acids: CATSENQDTGELFF. CDR3 in DNA: TGTGCCACCAGTGAAAACCAGGACACCGGGGAGCTGTTTTTT.

This clonotype was seen a handful of times. The chain couples TRBV20-1 to TRBJ2-7, with 11 nucleotides matching TRBD2. Germline CDR1 is DFQATT and CDR2 is SNEGSKA (reference sequence). The J segment lost 4 bases and the V segment lost 3 bases, leaving 8 bases of the junction unmatched. The CDR3 loop spans 15 amino acids. CDR3 DNA sequence: TGCAGTGCTAGGACCCCGGGACTAGCGGTTTACGAGCAGTACTTC. This translates into CSARTPGLAVYEQYF.

This clonotype was seen a few times. The chain couples TRBV11-2 to TRBJ1-1, with unresolved D. The CDR3 totals 15 residues. The V end was cut by 1 base, the J end by 0 bases, with 9 bases between. In germline, CDR1 is SGHAT, CDR2 FQNNGV. The CDR3 is CASSLAGRLNTEAFF. CDR3 DNA: TGTGCCAGCAGCTTAGCAGGCAGATTGAACACTGAAGCTTTCTTT.

The chain combines TRBV6-6 with TRBJ2-2; TRBD1 is a possible D gene (5 bases). V was clipped by 3 bases and J by 1 base, with 9 bases between them. The CDR3 runs to 15 residues. The germline CDR1 and CDR2 sequences are MNHNY and SVGAGI (reference sequence). The CDR3 sequence: CASSYTDRNTGELFF. In DNA, the CDR3 is TGTGCCAGCAGTTATACCGACAGGAACACCGGGGAGCTGTTTTTT.

This clonotype was detected a few times. The chain employs TRBV11-2 and TRBJ2-2; D is perhaps TRBD1 or TRBD2 (6 bases each). The germline gives CDR1 SGHAT, CDR2 FQNNGV. There are 17 residues in the CDR3. V lost 1 base, J lost 11 bases, and 23 bases lay in between. The CDR3: CASSLARWGAPNGELFF. CDR3 in DNA: TGTGCCAGCAGCTTAGCTCGATGGGGGGCACCCAACGGCGAGCTGTTTTTT.

Only a few counts were recorded for this clonotype. The chain is built from TRBV30 and TRBJ1-6, with D possibly matching TRBD1 (6 bases). Looked up from germline, CDR1 is GTSNPN and CDR2 is SVGIG (reference sequence). The CDR3 is 14 amino acids. The CDR3 loop reads CAVRGSSYNSPLHF. In nucleotides, the CDR3 is TGTGCTGTCAGGGGCAGCTCCTATAATTCACCCCTCCACTTT.

This rearrangement joins TRBV5-1 to TRBJ2-7, with TRBD1 matching 10 bases. This CDR3 has 15 amino acids. The germline CDR1 and CDR2 sequences are SGHRS and YFSETQ. The V gene end was trimmed by 4 bases and the J gene end by 0 bases; junction bases not matched to a gene: 4. The CDR3 here is CASSDRDRGSYEQYF. CDR3 DNA: TGCGCCAGCAGCGACCGGGACAGGGGCTCCTACGAGCAGTACTTC. Complete variable domain (other parts from reference TRBV5-1 and TRBJ2-7): KAGVTQTPRYLIKTRGQQVTLSCSPISGHRSVSWYQQTPGQGLQFLFEYFSETQRNKGNFPGRFSGRQFSNSRSEMNVSTLELGDSALYLCASSDRDRGSYEQYFGPGTRLTVT.

The V call is TRBV4-2, the J call TRBJ2-4; maybe TRBD2 (5 bases). Germline V gives CDR1 LGHNA, CDR2 YNFKEQ. CDR3 size: 15 residues. V dropped 4 bases and J dropped 2 bases, with 12 bases sitting between them. CDR3 DNA: TGTGCCAGCAGCCCCAACTTCGGGACCAAAAACATTCAGTACTTC. Its protein product is CASSPNFGTKNIQYF.

This clonotype has more than one count but fewer than ten. The rearrangement joins TRBV29-1 to TRBJ2-7, with 11 bases matching TRBD2. There are 13 residues in the CDR3. V shed 1 base and J 4 bases; nucleotides not matched to a gene: 0. The germline V gene encodes CDR1 SQVTM and CDR2 ANQGSEA. DNA for the CDR3: TGCAGCGTTGAAGCTAGCGGGAGGTACGAGCAGTACTTC. Its translation: CSVEASGRYEQYF.

This clonotype was seen a handful of times. This chain connects TRBV5-5 to TRBJ2-7, with 7 bases aligning to TRBD2. The CDR3 extends over 12 amino acids. Losses at the gene ends were 4 bases for V and 7 bases for J; bases not matched to a gene: 5. The germline V gene has CDR1 SGHKS and CDR2 YYEKEE (reference sequence). The CDR3 reads CASSLSGGEQYF. The CDR3 DNA sequence: TGTGCCAGCAGCCTATCCGGGGGGGAGCAGTACTTC. Combining the CDR3 with reference TRBV5-5 and TRBJ2-7 gives the whole variable domain DAGVTQSPTHLIKTRGQQVTLRCSPISGHKSVSWYQQVLGQGPQFIFQYYEKEERGRGNFPDRFSARQFPNYSSELNVNALLLGDSALYLCASSLSGGEQYFGPGTRLTVT.

Only a few counts were recorded for this clonotype. The CDR3, as DNA: TGTGCCAGCAGCTTAGTTTTTGGGACAGTAAATTCACCCCTCCACTTT. Its protein product is CASSLVFGTVNSPLHF. V and J are TRBV7-9 and TRBJ1-6, with 7 nucleotides matching TRBD1. The V and J ends lost 1 base and 7 bases, in that order; junction bases with no gene match: 7. The CDR3 has 16 residues. Looked up from germline, CDR1 is SEHNR and CDR2 is FQNEAQ (reference sequence).

This clonotype was detected only a few times. The chain combines TRBV5-6 with TRBJ1-5; weak D call: TRBD1 (6 bases). Per the germline V gene, CDR1 is SGHDT and CDR2 is YYEEEE. The CDR3 totals 12 residues. V dropped 7 bases and J dropped 7 bases, with 12 bases sitting between them. DNA for the CDR3: TGTGCCAGCTCTAGGGGGAGGCAGCCCCAGCATTTT. This translates into CASSRGRQPQHF.

This clonotype was found a few times. This sequence joins TRBV3-1 and TRBJ1-1, with a weak D call TRBD1 (5 bases). V lost 3 bases to trimming and J lost 1 base, with 12 bases between them. Per the germline V gene, CDR1 is LGHDT and CDR2 is YNNKEL (reference sequence). The CDR3 runs 15 residues. The CDR3: CASSQATGSNTEAFF. For the CDR3, the DNA is TGTGCCAGCAGCCAGGCTACAGGATCGAACACTGAAGCTTTCTTT.